This T cell receptor beta chain was documented in a study of untreated major depressive disorder. Excluded: major illness, comorbidity, regular medication, drug use, over 100 g alcohol weekly. Trimming removed 2 bases at V and 0 bases at J, with 12 bases between. Germline V gene sequence: CDR1 SGHTA, CDR2 FQGTGA. This CDR3 is 16 amino acids long. Sequencing was performed with immunoSEQ multiplex PCR; in TCRdb, only in-frame clones are kept and a portion is missing. The data show around 20,000 clones, roughly 91% seen once. The sequenced sample consisted of CD4+ T cells from PBMCs. The chain is built from TRBV7-3 and TRBJ2-3; D possibly corresponds to TRBD1 (7 bases). This TCR was sampled from a man aged 30-40 years in good health. The CDR3 nucleotides are TGTGCCAGCAGCTTAGGAGGGGGCTATAGCACAGATACGCAGTATTTT. Translated, it gives CASSLGGGYSTDTQYF.